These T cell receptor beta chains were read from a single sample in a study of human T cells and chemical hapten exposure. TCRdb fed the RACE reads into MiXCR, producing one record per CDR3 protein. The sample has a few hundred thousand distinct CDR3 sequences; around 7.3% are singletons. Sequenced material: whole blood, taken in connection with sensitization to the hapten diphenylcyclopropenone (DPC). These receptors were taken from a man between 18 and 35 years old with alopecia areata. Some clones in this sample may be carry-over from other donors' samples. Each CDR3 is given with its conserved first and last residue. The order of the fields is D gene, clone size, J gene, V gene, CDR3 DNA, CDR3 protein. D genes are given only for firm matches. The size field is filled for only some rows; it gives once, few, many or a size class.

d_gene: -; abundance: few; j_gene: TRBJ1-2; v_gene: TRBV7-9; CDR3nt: TGTGCCAGCAGCATTCTTAATAACGTTTATGGCTACACCTTC; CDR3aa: CASSILNNVYGYTF
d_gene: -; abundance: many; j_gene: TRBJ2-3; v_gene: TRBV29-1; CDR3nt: TGCAGCGTTGCCGAGGAAAACACAGATACGCAGTATTTT; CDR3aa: CSVAEENTDTQYF
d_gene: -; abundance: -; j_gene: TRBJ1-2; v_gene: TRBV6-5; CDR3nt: TGTGCCAGCAGCCGCGGGTCGGGGATGGATGGCTACACCTTC; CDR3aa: CASSRGSGMDGYTF
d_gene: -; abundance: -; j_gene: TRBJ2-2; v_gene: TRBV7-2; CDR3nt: TGTGCCAGCAGCCCTACCCCCGGGGGGAACACCGGGGAGCTGTTTTTT; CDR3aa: CASSPTPGGNTGELFF
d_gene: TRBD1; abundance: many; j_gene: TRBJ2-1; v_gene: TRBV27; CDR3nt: TGTGCCAGCAGTGCAAGGGACAGCTCCTACAATGAGCAGTTCTTC; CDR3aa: CASSARDSSYNEQFF
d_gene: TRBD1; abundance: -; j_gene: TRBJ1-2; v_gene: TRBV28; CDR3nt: TGTGCCAGCAGTTTACTGGGACAGGTTATCGGCTACACCTTC; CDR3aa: CASSLLGQVIGYTF
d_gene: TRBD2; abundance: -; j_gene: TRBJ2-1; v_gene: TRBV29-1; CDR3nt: TGCAGCGTTACTAGCGGTCCTAGCGGGGAGCAGTTCTTC; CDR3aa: CSVTSGPSGEQFF
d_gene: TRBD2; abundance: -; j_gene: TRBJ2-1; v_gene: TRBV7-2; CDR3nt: TGTGCCAGCAGCACAAGCGGGGCACGCTACAATGAGCAGTTCTTC; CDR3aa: CASSTSGARYNEQFF
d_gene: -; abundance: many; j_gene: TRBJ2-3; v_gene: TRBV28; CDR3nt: TGTGCCAGCAGTTTGGAGGGATCAGGCACAGATACGCAGTATTTT; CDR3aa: CASSLEGSGTDTQYF
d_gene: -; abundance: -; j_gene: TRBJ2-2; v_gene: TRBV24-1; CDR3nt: TGTGCCACCAGTAATGACCTCTTCGGGGAGCTGTTTTTT; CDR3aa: CATSNDLFGELFF
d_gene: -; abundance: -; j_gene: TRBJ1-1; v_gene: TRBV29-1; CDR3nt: TGCAGCGTTGCAGGATCGAACGCTGAAGCTTTCTTT; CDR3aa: CSVAGSNAEAFF
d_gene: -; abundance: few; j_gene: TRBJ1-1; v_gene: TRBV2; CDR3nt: TGTGCCAGCAGTGAAAGACGGATGAACACTGAAGCTTTCTTT; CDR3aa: CASSERRMNTEAFF
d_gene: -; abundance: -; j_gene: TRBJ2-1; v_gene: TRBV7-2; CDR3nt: TGTGCCAGCAGCTTAGCCCACCTTTCCAATGAGCAGTTCTTC; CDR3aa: CASSLAHLSNEQFF
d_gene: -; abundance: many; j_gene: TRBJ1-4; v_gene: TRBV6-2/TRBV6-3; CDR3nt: TGTGCCAGCAGTTACAGGGCTCCAGGAGGAAAACTGTTTTTT; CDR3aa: CASSYRAPGGKLFF
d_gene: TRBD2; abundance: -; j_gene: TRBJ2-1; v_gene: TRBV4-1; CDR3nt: TGCGCCAGCAGCCTCCTGGGACTAGCAAACAATGAGCAGTTCTTC; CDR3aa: CASSLLGLANNEQFF
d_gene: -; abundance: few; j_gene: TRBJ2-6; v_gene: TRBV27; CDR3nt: TGTGCCAGCAGGGAGGGCCCCTCTGGGGCCAACGTCCTGACTTTC; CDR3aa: CASREGPSGANVLTF
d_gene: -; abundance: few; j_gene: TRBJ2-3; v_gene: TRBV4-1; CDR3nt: TGCGCCAGCAGCCCCATGAGGGGGTCAGATACGCAGTATTTT; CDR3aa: CASSPMRGSDTQYF
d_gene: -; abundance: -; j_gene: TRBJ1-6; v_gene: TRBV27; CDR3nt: TGTGCCAGCAGACCTGAGAACTCCTATAATTCACCCCTCCACTTT; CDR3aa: CASRPENSYNSPLHF
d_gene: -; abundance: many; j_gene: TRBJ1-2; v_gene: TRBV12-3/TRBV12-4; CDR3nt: TGTGCCAGCGCATCTACCTATGGCTACACCTTC; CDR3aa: CASASTYGYTF
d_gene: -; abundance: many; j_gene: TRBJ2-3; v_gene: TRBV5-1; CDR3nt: TGCGCCAGCAGCTTGGAGATGACTACGCAGTATTTT; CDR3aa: CASSLEMTTQYF
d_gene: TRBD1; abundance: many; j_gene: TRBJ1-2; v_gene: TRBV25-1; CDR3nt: TGTGCCAGCAGGGAGACAGGGGACTATGGCTACACCTTC; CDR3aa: CASRETGDYGYTF
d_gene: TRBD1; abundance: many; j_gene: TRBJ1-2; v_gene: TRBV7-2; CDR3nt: TGTGCCAGCAGCAAGGGACAGGGGCTCTTTTATGGCTACACCTTC; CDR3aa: CASSKGQGLFYGYTF
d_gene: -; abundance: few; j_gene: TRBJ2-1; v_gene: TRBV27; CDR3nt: TGTGCCAGCGGGACCGGGACACAAGGATTAAATGAGCAGTTCTTC; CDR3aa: CASGTGTQGLNEQFF
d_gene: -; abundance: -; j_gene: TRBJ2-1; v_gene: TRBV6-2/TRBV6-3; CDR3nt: TGTGCCAGCACCCCTCCGCGGGGGGACAGCCCTTTGTATGAGCAGTTCTTC; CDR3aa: CASTPPRGDSPLYEQFF
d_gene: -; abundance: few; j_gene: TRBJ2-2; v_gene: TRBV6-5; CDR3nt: TGTGCCAGCGGGGCAGACGCCCTGTTTTTT; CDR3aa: CASGADALFF
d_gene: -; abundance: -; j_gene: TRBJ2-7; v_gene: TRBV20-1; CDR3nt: TGCAGTGCTTGGGCGTTTGTAGGGGCCGAATCCTACGAGCAGTACTTC; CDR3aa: CSAWAFVGAESYEQYF
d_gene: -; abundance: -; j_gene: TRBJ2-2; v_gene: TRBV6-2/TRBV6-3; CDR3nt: TGTGCCAGCAGTCAGGGACTCAACACCGGGGAGCTGTTTTTT; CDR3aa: CASSQGLNTGELFF
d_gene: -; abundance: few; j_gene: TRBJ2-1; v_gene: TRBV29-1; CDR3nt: TGCAGCGTTAAAGGACAGACCTCCTACAATGAGCAGTTCTTC; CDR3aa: CSVKGQTSYNEQFF
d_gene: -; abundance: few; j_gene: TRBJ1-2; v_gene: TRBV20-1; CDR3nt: TGCAGTGCTAGAGATCCGGAATTGGATGGCTACACCTTC; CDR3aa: CSARDPELDGYTF
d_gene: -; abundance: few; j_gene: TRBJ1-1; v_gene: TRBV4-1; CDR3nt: TGCGCCAGCAGCCACGCTCCGACGGGGAAGATGAACACTGAAGCTTTCTTT; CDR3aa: CASSHAPTGKMNTEAFF
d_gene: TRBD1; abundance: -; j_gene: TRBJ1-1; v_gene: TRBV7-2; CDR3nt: TGTGCCAGCAGCTTAGCGATGGTGACAGGGAGTGTGACTTTCTTT; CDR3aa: CASSLAMVTGSVTFF
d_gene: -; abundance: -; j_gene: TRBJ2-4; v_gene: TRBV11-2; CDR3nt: TGTGCCAGCAGCTTAGAGATTAAAAACATTCAGTACTTC; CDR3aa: CASSLEIKNIQYF
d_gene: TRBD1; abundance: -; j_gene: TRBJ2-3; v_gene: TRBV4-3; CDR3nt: TGCGCCAGCAGCCAAGGGGACAGGACGACCACAGATACGCAGTATTTT; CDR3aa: CASSQGDRTTTDTQYF
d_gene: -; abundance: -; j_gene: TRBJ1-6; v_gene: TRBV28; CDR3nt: TGTGCCAGCAGTTTAGGGGACTCCTATAATTCACCCCTCTACTTT; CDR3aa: CASSLGDSYNSPLYF
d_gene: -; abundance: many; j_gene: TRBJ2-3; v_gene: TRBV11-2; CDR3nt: TGTGCCAGCAGCTTAGAGGCTAGTCTGGGGCCAGATACGCAGTATTTT; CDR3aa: CASSLEASLGPDTQYF
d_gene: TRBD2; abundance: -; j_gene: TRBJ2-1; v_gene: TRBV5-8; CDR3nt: TGTGCCAGCAGCTTGGTGGGTAGCGGGGGGTCTGATGAGCAGTTCTTC; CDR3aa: CASSLVGSGGSDEQFF
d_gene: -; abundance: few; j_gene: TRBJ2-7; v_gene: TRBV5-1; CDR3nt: TGCGCCAGCAGCTTGGCCCAGACCTACGAGCAGTACTTC; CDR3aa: CASSLAQTYEQYF
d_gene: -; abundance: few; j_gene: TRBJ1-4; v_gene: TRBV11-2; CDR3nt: TGTGCCAGCAGCCCCCGACAGAAGAATGAAAAACTGTTTTTT; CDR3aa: CASSPRQKNEKLFF
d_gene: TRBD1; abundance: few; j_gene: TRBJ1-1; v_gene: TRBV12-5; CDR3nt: TGTGCTAGTGGTTTGCCAAGACAGGGAAAGAACACTGAAGCTTTCTTT; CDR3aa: CASGLPRQGKNTEAFF
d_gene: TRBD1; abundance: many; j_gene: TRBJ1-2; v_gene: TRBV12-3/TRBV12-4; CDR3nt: TGTGCCAGCAGTCCGACAGGGGTTGGCTACACCTTC; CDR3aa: CASSPTGVGYTF
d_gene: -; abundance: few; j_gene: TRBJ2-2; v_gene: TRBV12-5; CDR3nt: TGTGCTAGTGGTTTGGTGCGGGACAGTTCAAACACCGGGGAGCTGTTTTTT; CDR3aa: CASGLVRDSSNTGELFF
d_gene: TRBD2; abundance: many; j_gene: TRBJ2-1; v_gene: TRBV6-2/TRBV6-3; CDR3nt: TGTGCCAGCAGTCAGCGGGGGTATGAGCAGTTCTTC; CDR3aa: CASSQRGYEQFF